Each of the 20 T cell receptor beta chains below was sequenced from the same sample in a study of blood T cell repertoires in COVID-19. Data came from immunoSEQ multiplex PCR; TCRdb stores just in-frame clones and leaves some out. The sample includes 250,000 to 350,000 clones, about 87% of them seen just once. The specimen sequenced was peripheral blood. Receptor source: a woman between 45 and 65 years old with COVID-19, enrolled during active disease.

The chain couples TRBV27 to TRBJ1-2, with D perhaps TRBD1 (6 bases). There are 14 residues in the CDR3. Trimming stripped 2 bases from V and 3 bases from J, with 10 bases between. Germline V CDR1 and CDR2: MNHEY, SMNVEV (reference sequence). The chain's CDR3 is CASSLDRSYYGYTF. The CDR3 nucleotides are TGTGCCAGCAGTTTAGACAGGAGCTACTATGGCTACACCTTC.

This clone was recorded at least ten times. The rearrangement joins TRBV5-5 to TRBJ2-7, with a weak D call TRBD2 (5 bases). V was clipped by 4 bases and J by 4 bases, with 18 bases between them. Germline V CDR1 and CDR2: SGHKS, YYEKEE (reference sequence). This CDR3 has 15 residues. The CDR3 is CASSLGVERLYEQYF. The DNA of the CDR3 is TGTGCCAGCAGCCTTGGGGTGGAGAGACTATACGAGCAGTACTTC.

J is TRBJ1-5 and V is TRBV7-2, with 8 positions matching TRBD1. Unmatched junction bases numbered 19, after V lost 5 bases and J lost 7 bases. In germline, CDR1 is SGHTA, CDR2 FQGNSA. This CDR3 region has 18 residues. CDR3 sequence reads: CASSPRGQGEGRRQPQHF. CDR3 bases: TGTGCCAGCAGCCCCAGGGGGCAGGGTGAGGGAAGACGGCAGCCCCAGCATTTT.

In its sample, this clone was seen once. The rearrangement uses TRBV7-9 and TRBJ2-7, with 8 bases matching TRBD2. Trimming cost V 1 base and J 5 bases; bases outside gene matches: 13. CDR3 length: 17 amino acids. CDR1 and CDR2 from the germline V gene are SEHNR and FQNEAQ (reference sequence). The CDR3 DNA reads TGTGCCAGCAGCTTAGGGTCGGGGGGGACTAGGAAGCACGAGCAGTACTTC. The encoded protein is CASSLGSGGTRKHEQYF.

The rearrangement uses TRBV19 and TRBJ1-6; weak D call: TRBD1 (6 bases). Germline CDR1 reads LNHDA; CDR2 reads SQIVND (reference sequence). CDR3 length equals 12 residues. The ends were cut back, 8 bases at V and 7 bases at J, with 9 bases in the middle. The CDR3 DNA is TGTGCCAGTGAACAGGGAAATTCACCCCTCCACTTT. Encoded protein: CASEQGNSPLHF.

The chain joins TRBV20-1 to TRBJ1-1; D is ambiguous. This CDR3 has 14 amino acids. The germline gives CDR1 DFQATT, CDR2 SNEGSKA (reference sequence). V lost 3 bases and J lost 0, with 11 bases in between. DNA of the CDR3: TGCAGTGCTAGTGGCAGGCCCATGAACACTGAAGCTTTCTTT. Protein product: CSASGRPMNTEAFF.

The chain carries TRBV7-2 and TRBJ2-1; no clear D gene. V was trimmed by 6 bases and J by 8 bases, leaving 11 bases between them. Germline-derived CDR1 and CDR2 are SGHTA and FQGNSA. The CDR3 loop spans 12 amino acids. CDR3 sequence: CASSSIAYEQFF. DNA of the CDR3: TGTGCCAGCAGTTCAATAGCCTATGAGCAGTTCTTC.

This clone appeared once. DNA of the CDR3: TGCGCCAGCAGCTTGGCCCGGGACAGAGATACGCAGTATTTT. It translates to CASSLARDRDTQYF. This chain uses TRBV5-1 with TRBJ2-3, with 7 positions matching TRBD1. CDR3 length: 14 residues. Germline V gene data show CDR1 as SGHRS and CDR2 as YFSETQ. V lost 0 bases and J lost 5; bases outside the gene matches: 3.

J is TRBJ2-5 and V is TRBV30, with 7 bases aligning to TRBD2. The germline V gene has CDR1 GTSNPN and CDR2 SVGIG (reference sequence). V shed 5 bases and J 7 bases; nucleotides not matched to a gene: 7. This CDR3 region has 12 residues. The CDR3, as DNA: TGTGCCTGGGGGACTACCCGAGGGACCCAGTACTTC. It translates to CAWGTTRGTQYF.

Here the CDR3 DNA reads TGTGCCAGCAGACTAAGCGGGATCAACACCGGGGAGCTGTTTTTT. It yields the protein CASRLSGINTGELFF. The J gene is TRBJ2-2, the V gene TRBV5-4, with TRBD2 matching 7 bases. The CDR3 is made up of 15 amino acids. The J segment lost 2 bases and the V segment lost 5 bases, leaving 6 bases of the junction unmatched. CDR1 SGHNT and CDR2 YYREEE come from the germline V gene (reference sequence).

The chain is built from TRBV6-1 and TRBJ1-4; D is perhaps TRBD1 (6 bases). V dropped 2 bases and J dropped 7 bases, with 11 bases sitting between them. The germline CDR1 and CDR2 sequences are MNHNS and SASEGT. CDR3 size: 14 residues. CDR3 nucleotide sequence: TGTGCCAGCAGTGAATCAGGGGTGGCTGAAAAACTGTTTTTT. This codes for CASSESGVAEKLFF.

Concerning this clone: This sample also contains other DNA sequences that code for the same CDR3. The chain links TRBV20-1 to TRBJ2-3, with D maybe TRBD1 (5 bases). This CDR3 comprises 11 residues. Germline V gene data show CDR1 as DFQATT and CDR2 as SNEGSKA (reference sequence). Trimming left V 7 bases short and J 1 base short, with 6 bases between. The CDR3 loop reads CSVGRTDTQYF. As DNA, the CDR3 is TGCAGTGTGGGGCGCACAGATACGCAGTATTTT.

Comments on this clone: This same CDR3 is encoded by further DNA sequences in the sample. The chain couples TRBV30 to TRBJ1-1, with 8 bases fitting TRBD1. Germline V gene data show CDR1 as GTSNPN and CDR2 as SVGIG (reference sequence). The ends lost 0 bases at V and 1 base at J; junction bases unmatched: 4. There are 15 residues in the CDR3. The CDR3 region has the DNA TGTGCCTGGAGTGTTGGGACAGGACCGAACACTGAAGCTTTCTTT. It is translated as CAWSVGTGPNTEAFF.

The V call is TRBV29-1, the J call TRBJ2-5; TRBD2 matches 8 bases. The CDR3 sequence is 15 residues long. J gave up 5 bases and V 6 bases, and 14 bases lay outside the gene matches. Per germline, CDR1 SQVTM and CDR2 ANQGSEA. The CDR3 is CSVMRGEWVRETQYF. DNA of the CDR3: TGCAGCGTCATGCGGGGGGAATGGGTGCGCGAGACCCAGTACTTC.

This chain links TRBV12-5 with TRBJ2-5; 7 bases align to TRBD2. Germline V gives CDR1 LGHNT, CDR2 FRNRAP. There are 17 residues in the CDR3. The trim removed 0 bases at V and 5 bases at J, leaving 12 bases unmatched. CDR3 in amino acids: CASGLVLGLAVFETQYF. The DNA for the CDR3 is TGTGCTAGTGGTTTGGTATTAGGGCTAGCGGTATTCGAGACCCAGTACTTC. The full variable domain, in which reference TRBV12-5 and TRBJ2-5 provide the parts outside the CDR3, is DARVTQTPRHKVTEMGQEVTMRCQPILGHNTVFWYRQTMMQGLELLAYFRNRAPLDDSGMPKDRFSAEMPDATLATLKIQPSEPRDSAVYFCASGLVLGLAVFETQYFGPGTRLLVL.

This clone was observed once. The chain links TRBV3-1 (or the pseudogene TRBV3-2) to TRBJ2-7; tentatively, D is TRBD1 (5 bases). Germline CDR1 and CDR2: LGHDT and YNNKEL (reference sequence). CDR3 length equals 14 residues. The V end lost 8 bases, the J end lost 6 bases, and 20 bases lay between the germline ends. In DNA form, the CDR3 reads TGTGCCAGCCCGCCAGGGCATCCCCCCATCGAGCAGTACTTC. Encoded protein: CASPPGHPPIEQYF.

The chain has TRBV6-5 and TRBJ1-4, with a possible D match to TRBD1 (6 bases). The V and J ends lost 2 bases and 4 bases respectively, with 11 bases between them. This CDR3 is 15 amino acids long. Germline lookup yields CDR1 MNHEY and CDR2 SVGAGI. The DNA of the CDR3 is TGTGCCAGCAGTTACGGGACATCCGATAATGAAAAACTGTTTTTT. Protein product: CASSYGTSDNEKLFF.

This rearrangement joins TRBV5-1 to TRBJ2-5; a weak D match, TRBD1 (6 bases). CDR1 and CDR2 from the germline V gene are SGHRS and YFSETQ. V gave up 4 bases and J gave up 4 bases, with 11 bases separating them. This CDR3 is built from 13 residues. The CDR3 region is CASSIGGGETQYF. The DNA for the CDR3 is TGCGCCAGCAGCATAGGGGGTGGAGAGACCCAGTACTTC.

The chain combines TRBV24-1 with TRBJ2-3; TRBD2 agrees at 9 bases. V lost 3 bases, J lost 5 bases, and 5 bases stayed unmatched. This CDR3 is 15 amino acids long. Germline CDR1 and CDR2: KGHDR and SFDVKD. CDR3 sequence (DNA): TGTGCCACCAGTGATGGAGCGGGAGGCTTAGATACGCAGTATTTT. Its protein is CATSDGAGGLDTQYF.

The CDR3 is CASSVEGLAGGTSTDTQYF. In DNA form, the CDR3 reads TGTGCCAGCAGCGTGGAAGGACTAGCGGGAGGTACCAGCACAGATACGCAGTATTTT. The rearrangement uses TRBV9 and TRBJ2-3; 14 bases are a match to TRBD2. The germline V gene encodes CDR1 SGDLS and CDR2 YYNGEE. V shed 2 bases, J shed 0 bases, and the junction held 8 bases outside the gene matches. The CDR3 is made up of 19 amino acids.